This T cell receptor (beta chain) was sequenced in a study of blood T cell repertoires in COVID-19. The overall study: T cells, B-cell-depleted T cells, or PBMCs supplied cDNA or gDNA.

This clone was counted a single time. Here immunoSEQ multiplex PCR was the method, and the copy in TCRdb shows in-frame clones only, minus some. The top ten hold roughly 4% of the sample, which has more than 200,000 clones, around 80% seen once. Germline values: CDR1 SGHTA, CDR2 FQGNSA. The length of the CDR3 is 16 residues. The germline V and J ends were trimmed by 1 base and 3 bases, with 13 bases remaining between them. The receptor's source is a man aged 60 to 69 with acute or convalescent COVID-19. The sample taken for sequencing was peripheral blood. The chain recombines TRBV7-2 with TRBJ2-1, with D hard to call. The CDR3 coding sequence is TGTGCCAGCAGCTTAGGAGTGCAGGTCATCTACAATGAGCAGTTCTTC. Translation gives CASSLGVQVIYNEQFF.